This TCR beta chain was observed in a study of shared clonotypes between healthy human individuals. Donors, healthy HIV-negative adults, lacked recent acute infections or vaccinations. CDR1 and CDR2 (germline): SNHLY, FYNNEI. V lost 10 bases and J 3 bases, leaving 15 bases between the germline ends. The CDR3 has 13 residues. Assay used: immunoSEQ multiplex PCR; TCRdb lists only in-frame clones, some missing. The sample has 2 million to 3 million clones, approximately 93% seen once. This clone was observed a single time. The chain uses TRBV2 and TRBJ1-2, with a weak D call TRBD1 (5 bases). The TCR originated in a man between 18 and 29 years old in good health. Some clones in this sample may be carry-over from other donors' samples. Sequenced input: naive CD4+ T cells from PBMCs. The subset denotes: CD45RA+ positively selected. CDR3 in DNA: TGTGCCACCCACCTACAGGAGCACTATGGCTACACCTTC. As protein: CATHLQEHYGYTF.